Listed here are 11 T cell receptor beta chains from one sample, sequenced in a study of molecular identifiers for immune sequencing clone quantification. Each CDR3 protein is one row after TCRdb ran MiXCR on the PCR reads. The sample contains more than 300,000 distinct CDR3 sequences, about 22% of which appear only once. The sample consisted of naive CD8+ T cells from blood, with Jurkat cell RNA spiked in. Subset indicated: FACS-sorted CD8+CD4-CCR7+CD45RA+ naive T cells. All receptors come from a human donor in good health. Some libraries in this study had Jurkat cell RNA spiked in.

The chain employs TRBV2 and TRBJ2-7; TRBD2 matches 13 bases. After removal of 6 bases from V and 6 bases from J, the junction contained 5 bases not matched to a gene. The CDR3 extends over 14 amino acids. Germline V gene data show CDR1 as SNHLY and CDR2 as FYNNEI. This CDR3 reads CASRGLAGVAEQYF. The CDR3 DNA reads TGTGCCAGCAGAGGACTAGCGGGAGTAGCCGAGCAGTACTTC.

This chain uses TRBV11-2 with TRBJ2-5, with D perhaps TRBD1 (6 bases). The CDR3 spans 16 residues. The germline V and J ends were trimmed by 0 bases and 5 bases, with 16 bases remaining between them. Germline-derived CDR1 and CDR2 are SGHAT and FQNNGV. The CDR3 loop reads CASSLDAGTNYETQYF. The CDR3 coding sequence is TGTGCCAGCAGCTTAGACGCCGGGACAAATTATGAGACCCAGTACTTC.

This clonotype was counted ten times or more. CDR3 sequence (DNA): TGTGCCAGCAGCTTCTCACACGGGAAACCGGGAATCTACAATGAGCAGTTCTTC. Protein product: CASSFSHGKPGIYNEQFF. V usage is TRBV7-6 and J usage is TRBJ2-1; weak D call: TRBD2 (5 bases). CDR1 is SGHVS, CDR2 FNYEAQ, per germline. Trimming took off 3 bases at V and 3 bases at J, with 21 bases between the two ends. The CDR3 covers 18 residues.

This clonotype turned up a few times. The chain is built from TRBV24-1 and TRBJ1-5; D unclear. The CDR3 contains 14 residues. Trimming removed 4 bases from V and 3 bases from J, with 9 bases in between. Looked up from germline, CDR1 is KGHDR and CDR2 is SFDVKD. The CDR3 DNA reads TGTGCCACCAGTGAGTCAAGTTTCAATCAGCCCCAGCATTTT. This codes for CATSESSFNQPQHF.

This clonotype was counted many times. This rearrangement joins TRBV4-1 to TRBJ1-1; no definite D call. V dropped 3 bases and J dropped 2 bases, with 4 bases sitting between them. This CDR3 spans 12 amino acids. Germline loops: CDR1 MGHRA, CDR2 YSYEKL. The CDR3 loop reads CASSQTNTEAFF. CDR3 sequence (DNA): TGCGCCAGCAGCCAGACTAACACTGAAGCTTTCTTT.

The chain carries TRBV12-3 or TRBV12-4 and TRBJ2-3, with 7 bases identical to TRBD1. The trim removed 6 bases at V and 1 base at J, leaving 4 bases unmatched. The CDR3 has 14 residues. CDR3 sequence: CASRTGQGTDTQYF. The CDR3 nucleotides read TGTGCCAGCAGGACCGGACAGGGCACAGATACGCAGTATTTT.

This clonotype was found many times. V and J are TRBV6-2 or TRBV6-3 and TRBJ2-1; D gene unclear. V lost 2 bases, J lost 10 bases, and 12 bases lay in between. Germline CDR1 MNHEY, CDR2 SVGEGT. The CDR3 is 13 amino acids. CDR3 coding DNA: TGTGCCAGCAGTTACACAATCAGAGAGGAGCAGTTCTTC. Its protein product is CASSYTIREEQFF.

This clonotype has ten or more counts. J is TRBJ2-1 and V is TRBV25-1, with 13 nucleotides matching TRBD2. The CDR3 covers 15 residues. CDR1 is MGHDK and CDR2 is SYGVNS in the germline V gene. V shed 5 bases and J 3 bases; nucleotides not matched to a gene: 1. In DNA, the CDR3 is TGTGCCAGCAGTACTAGCGGGGGGGTCTACAATGAGCAGTTCTTC. Translated, it gives CASSTSGGVYNEQFF.

As concerns this clonotype: Its ends do not fully match the called genes, so a read error is possible. The J gene is TRBJ2-1, the V gene TRBV6-1; no clear D gene. The germline V gene encodes CDR1 MNHNS and CDR2 SASEGT. CDR3 size: 13 residues. For the CDR3, the DNA is TGTGCCAGCGGTGAAGCACACTACAATGAGCAGTCCTTC. Encoded protein: CASGEAHYNEQSF.

In this sample, this clonotype turned up many times. The chain joins TRBV13 to TRBJ2-7; TRBD2 matches 10 bases. Trimming at V came to 1 base and at J to 10 bases, leaving 4 bases not matched to a gene. From germline, CDR1 is PRHDT and CDR2 FYEKMQ (reference sequence). This CDR3 is 13 amino acids long. The CDR3 loop is CASSLVLAGAQYF. The CDR3 DNA follows: TGTGCCAGCAGCTTAGTGCTAGCGGGAGCCCAGTACTTC.

This clonotype was observed a handful of times. The chain employs TRBV5-1 and TRBJ2-5; 7 bases line up with TRBD2. Per germline, CDR1 SGHRS and CDR2 YFSETQ. The trim removed 4 bases at V and 5 bases at J, leaving 11 bases unmatched. This CDR3 comprises 15 residues. CDR3 in DNA: TGCGCCAGCAGCGCGGCGGCCGGGGGGATGGAGACCCAGTACTTC. This gives the protein CASSAAAGGMETQYF.